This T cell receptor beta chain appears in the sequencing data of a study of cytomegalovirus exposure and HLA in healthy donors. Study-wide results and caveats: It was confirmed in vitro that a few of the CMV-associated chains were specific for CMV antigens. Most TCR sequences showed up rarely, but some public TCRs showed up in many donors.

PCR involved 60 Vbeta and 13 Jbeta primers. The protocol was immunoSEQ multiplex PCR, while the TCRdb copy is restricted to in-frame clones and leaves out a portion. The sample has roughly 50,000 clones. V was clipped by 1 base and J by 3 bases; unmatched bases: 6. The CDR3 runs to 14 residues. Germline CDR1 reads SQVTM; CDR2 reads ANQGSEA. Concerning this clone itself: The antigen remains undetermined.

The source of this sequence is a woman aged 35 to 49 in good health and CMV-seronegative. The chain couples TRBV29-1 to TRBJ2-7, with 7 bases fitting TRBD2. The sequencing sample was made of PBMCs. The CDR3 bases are TGCAGCGTTGAAGGGCTAGCGGAAAACTACGAGCAGTACTTC. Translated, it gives CSVEGLAENYEQYF.